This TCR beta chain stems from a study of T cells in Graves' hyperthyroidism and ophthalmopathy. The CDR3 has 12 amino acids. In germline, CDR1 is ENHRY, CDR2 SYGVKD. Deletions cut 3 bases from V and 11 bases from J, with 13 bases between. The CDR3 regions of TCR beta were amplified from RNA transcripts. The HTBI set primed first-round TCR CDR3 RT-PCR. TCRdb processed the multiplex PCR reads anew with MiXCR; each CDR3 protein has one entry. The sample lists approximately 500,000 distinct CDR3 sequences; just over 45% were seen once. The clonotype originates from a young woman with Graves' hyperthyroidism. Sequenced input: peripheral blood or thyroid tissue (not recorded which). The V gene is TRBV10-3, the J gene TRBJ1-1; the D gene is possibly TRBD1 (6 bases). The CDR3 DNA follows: TGTGCCATCAGTGATGCAGGGGCGCGGGCTTTCTTT. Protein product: CAISDAGARAFF.